This passage covers 10 T cell receptor beta chains from one sample sequenced in a study of CD8 T cells in ankylosing spondylitis (dated 2017 in TCRdb). These receptors' targets are unknown. The library was produced with 5' RACE. The sequencer was an Illumina HiSeq 2500. Using fastp at Q25 and MiXCR, TCRdb reprocessed the public reads and kept productive beta chains. Each entry merges the rows of one CDR3 protein and shows their most common DNA and genes. The sample contains about 460,000 distinct CDR3 sequences, about 5.2% of them found a single time. The ten largest clones take up under 4.5% of the sample. The research as a whole found: A TCR beta motif made up of under ten highly homologous amino acid variants appeared to be characteristic of blood from ankylosing spondylitis patients.

The sequencing input was blood, either unsorted or a sorted T cell fraction (not recorded which). Every receptor here comes from a male donor with ankylosing spondylitis.

This clonotype was picked up many times. V is TRBV29-1 and J is TRBJ1-1; D ambiguous. Trimming left V 3 bases short and J 4 bases short, with 9 bases between. There are 12 residues in the CDR3. Looked up from germline, CDR1 is SQVTM and CDR2 is ANQGSEA. The CDR3 reads CSVEIMSTEAFF. CDR3 DNA sequence: TGCAGCGTTGAGATTATGAGCACTGAAGCTTTCTTT.

The chain employs TRBV11-1 and TRBJ1-5; D not certain. The V and J ends lost 1 base and 7 bases respectively, with 8 bases between them. The CDR3 covers 13 residues. Per the germline V gene, CDR1 is SGHAT and CDR2 is FQDESV (reference sequence). The CDR3 bases are TGTGCCAGCAGCTTAGAGCGGGCCCAGCCCCAGCATTTT. Its translation: CASSLERAQPQHF.

The V and J genes are TRBV29-1 and TRBJ2-7, with D possibly matching TRBD2 (7 bases). Deletions cut 7 bases from V and 6 bases from J, with 19 bases between. CDR3 length: 13 amino acids. CDR1 is SQVTM and CDR2 is ANQGSEA in the germline V gene. CDR3 sequence (DNA): TGCAGCGGCCGGGGGGCTCCAACGGCCGAGCAGTACTTC. It translates to CSGRGAPTAEQYF.

This clonotype has at least ten counts. V usage is TRBV4-3 and J usage is TRBJ1-1; D ambiguous. The ends were cut back, 4 bases at V and 1 base at J, with 10 bases in the middle. Germline CDR1 reads LGHNA; CDR2 reads YSLEER. This CDR3 is 14 amino acids long. As DNA, the CDR3 is TGCGCCAGCAGCCCACTATTTGGGAACACTGAAGCTTTCTTT. Its protein is CASSPLFGNTEAFF.

This clonotype has ten or more counts. J is TRBJ1-6 and V is TRBV9, with unresolved D. CDR3 length: 15 residues. V was trimmed by 3 bases and J by 0 bases, leaving 7 bases between them. Germline CDR1 reads SGDLS; CDR2 reads YYNGEE. The CDR3 reads CASSGGSSYNSPLHF. In DNA form, the CDR3 reads TGTGCCAGCAGCGGAGGGAGCTCCTATAATTCACCCCTCCACTTT.

This clonotype was found many times. V usage is TRBV5-6 and J usage is TRBJ2-5; perhaps TRBD1 as D (6 bases). The CDR3 loop spans 16 amino acids. Trimming removed 0 bases at V and 4 bases at J, with 16 bases between. CDR1 is SGHDT and CDR2 is YYEEEE in the germline V gene. The CDR3, as DNA: TGTGCCAGCAGCTTGGATTTAGGGGGATCGGGAGAGACCCAGTACTTC. Its translation is CASSLDLGGSGETQYF.

This clonotype occurred many times. The rearrangement links TRBV7-3 to TRBJ2-4; 9 nucleotides line up with TRBD1. CDR3 length equals 20 residues. With 5 bases clipped from V and 0 bases from J, the junction kept 17 bases outside the gene matches. Germline V gene sequence: CDR1 SGHTA, CDR2 FQGTGA. DNA for the CDR3: TGTGCCAGCAGCGGTCCCTTATGGGACAGGGCGCCTCTAGCCAAAAACATTCAGTACTTC. Its translation is CASSGPLWDRAPLAKNIQYF.

In this sample, this clonotype turned up many times. The J gene is TRBJ1-5, the V gene TRBV6-2 or TRBV6-3; tentative D call: TRBD1 (5 bases). The germline CDR1 and CDR2 sequences are MNHEY and SVGEGT. Trimming left V 4 bases short and J 9 bases short, with 13 bases between. CDR3 length: 13 residues. The CDR3 DNA is TGTGCCAGCAGTTCGGAGACAGCCGGGCCCCAGCATTTT. Amino acids: CASSSETAGPQHF.

There are many counts of this clonotype. V and J are TRBV11-2 and TRBJ2-1; D not certain. Trimming took off 3 bases at V and 12 bases at J, with 9 bases between the two ends. Germline-derived CDR1 and CDR2 are SGHAT and FQNNGV. This CDR3 comprises 11 residues. This CDR3 reads CASSFSAWQFF. The DNA for the CDR3 is TGTGCCAGCAGCTTTTCCGCCTGGCAGTTCTTC.

The chain joins TRBV11-2 to TRBJ1-1; no clear D gene. Per the germline V gene, CDR1 is SGHAT and CDR2 is FQNNGV. With 5 bases removed from V and 6 bases from J, the gap between germline ends came to 16 bases. CDR3 length: 14 amino acids. CDR3 bases: TGTGCCAGCAGCCCTGACCCAGAAAGGGCTGAAGCTTTCTTT. It encodes CASSPDPERAEAFF. Filled out from reference TRBV11-2 and TRBJ1-1, the complete variable domain reads EAGVAQSPRYKIIEKRQSVAFWCNPISGHATLYWYQQILGQGPKLLIQFQNNGVVDDSQLPKDRFSAERLKGVDSTLKIQPAKLEDSAVYLCASSPDPERAEAFFGQGTRLTVV.